The TCR beta chain under discussion was sequenced for a study of OX40 agonist ivuxolimab in advanced cancers. Using immunoSEQ multiplex PCR, the repertoire was profiled, and TCRdb retains in-frame clones only, with some absent. The table shows tens of thousands of clones, with about nine tenths occurring only once. This receptor was taken from an adult with an advanced solid tumor such as melanoma, head and neck, liver or kidney cancer. The sample consisted of CD4+ or CD8+ T cells sorted from blood, taken in a trial of the OX40 agonist ivuxolimab.

The CDR3 here is CASRNPAGGGKTNTEAFF. The CDR3 DNA is TGTGCCAGCAGGAACCCCGCTGGAGGGGGAAAAACTAACACTGAAGCTTTCTTT. The V gene is TRBV25-1, the J gene TRBJ1-1; TRBD1 might be the D (6 bases). Germline-derived CDR1 and CDR2 are MGHDK and SYGVNS. The CDR3 sequence is 18 residues long. V was pared by 6 bases and J by 2 bases, with 25 bases between.